The next 18 T cell receptor beta chains were all read from a single sample in a study of identical twins. TCRdb itself ran the 5' RACE reads through MiXCR, one entry per CDR3 protein. The data contain about 570,000 distinct CDR3 sequences, just under 10% of them seen just once; the ten biggest clones take up roughly 3%. These data also formed part of another study, on yellow fever vaccine responses in identical twins.

The source material was PBMCs. These TCRs come from a woman under 30 in good health.

The V and J genes are TRBV7-9 and TRBJ1-1; 9 positions match TRBD1. The CDR3 has 15 amino acids. The junction had 3 bases not matched to a gene; V was cut back by 3 bases and J by 1 base. Germline assignment: CDR1 SEHNR and CDR2 FQNEAQ (reference sequence). Written as DNA, the CDR3 is TGTGCCAGCAGCTTGGGACAGGGAACGAACACTGAAGCTTTCTTT. This codes for CASSLGQGTNTEAFF.

The chain carries TRBV24-1 and TRBJ2-7; 7 positions agree with TRBD1. The germline V gene has CDR1 KGHDR and CDR2 SFDVKD. V dropped 7 bases and J dropped 4; count of bases not matched to a gene: 6. This CDR3 region has 13 residues. The CDR3 DNA reads TGTGCCACCAGCGAGACAGGGATGTACGAGCAGTACTTC. Translation gives CATSETGMYEQYF.

V and J are TRBV7-2 and TRBJ2-1; D is ambiguous. The CDR3 extends over 13 amino acids. The germline V gene encodes CDR1 SGHTA and CDR2 FQGNSA. Trimming pared 0 bases from V and 9 bases from J, leaving 9 bases between. The CDR3 DNA is TGTGCCAGCAGCTTAGCGTATAGCACTGAGCAGTTCTTC. Translation: CASSLAYSTEQFF.

The J gene is TRBJ2-1, the V gene TRBV4-3, with unresolved D. This CDR3 is built from 18 residues. V lost 1 base to trimming and J lost 3 bases, with 19 bases between them. Germline loops: CDR1 LGHNA, CDR2 YSLEER. As DNA, the CDR3 is TGCGCCAGCAGCCAAGCCGCCCCCGGTCGGAAGGTCTACAATGAGCAGTTCTTC. This encodes CASSQAAPGRKVYNEQFF.

There are a few counts of this clonotype. The chain uses TRBV10-3 and TRBJ2-3, with 8 nucleotides matching TRBD2. CDR3 length equals 20 residues. Trimming took 6 bases from V and 2 from J; bases not matched to a gene: 22. Germline V CDR1 and CDR2: ENHRY, SYGVKD. Here the CDR3 reads CAISPLELSGGEGLTDTQYF. The DNA of the CDR3 is TGTGCCATCAGCCCACTAGAATTGAGCGGGGGAGAAGGACTCACAGATACGCAGTATTTT.

The CDR3, as DNA: TGTGCCAGCAGCTTCGTGGGACACTCAGAAGAGACCCAGTACTTC. Its translation: CASSFVGHSEETQYF. The rearrangement links TRBV7-9 to TRBJ2-5; D is possibly TRBD1 (6 bases). V gave up 3 bases and J gave up 3 bases, with 14 bases separating them. This CDR3 has 15 residues. Germline V CDR1 and CDR2: SEHNR, FQNEAQ (reference sequence).

This clonotype showed up many times. The genes are TRBV2 and TRBJ2-1; 9 bases match TRBD2. Trimming cost V 3 bases and J 9 bases; bases outside gene matches: 6. CDR3 length: 14 amino acids. CDR1 is SNHLY, CDR2 FYNNEI, per germline. CDR3 sequence reads: CASSEAGGPIEQFF. The CDR3 DNA sequence: TGTGCCAGCAGTGAGGCGGGGGGGCCCATTGAGCAGTTCTTC.

The table lists this clonotype with a few counts. This chain joins TRBV11-2 and TRBJ2-7; 7 bases are a match to TRBD1. The CDR3 sequence is 13 residues long. Germline trimming cut 9 bases from V and 5 bases from J; bases unmatched to any gene: 10. In germline, CDR1 is SGHAT, CDR2 FQNNGV. For the CDR3, the DNA is TGTGCCAGTACCCCAACACAGGGGCACGAGCAGTACTTC. It specifies CASTPTQGHEQYF.

This clonotype turned up a few times. The rearrangement links TRBV7-9 to TRBJ2-3; possible D gene TRBD2, 7 bases. V was cut by 2 bases and J by 5 bases, with 14 bases left in between. This CDR3 is built from 15 residues. CDR1 and CDR2 (germline): SEHNR, FQNEAQ (reference sequence). The CDR3 DNA follows: TGTGCCAGCAGCTTATGGGGGGGGCCTCAAGATACGCAGTATTTT. Its translation: CASSLWGGPQDTQYF.

Remarks on this clonotype: A much larger clone differs by one base, so this may be a read error. Because it lacks the conserved phenylalanine or tryptophan at the end, this CDR3 is likely a read error. The chain recombines TRBV6-1 with TRBJ2-7, with 12 bases that match TRBD2. Germline V gene data show CDR1 as MNHNS and CDR2 as SASEGT. The J segment lost 5 bases and the V segment lost 6 bases, leaving 8 bases of the junction unmatched. This CDR3 is 15 amino acids long. Here the CDR3 reads CASRAPLAGGHEQYL. The CDR3 nucleotides are TGTGCCAGCAGAGCCCCACTAGCGGGAGGCCACGAGCAGTACCTC.

This chain joins TRBV7-8 and TRBJ2-1; TRBD2 aligns across 7 bases. Germline CDR1 and CDR2: SGHVS and FQNEAQ. CDR3 length equals 17 residues. V lost 2 bases, J lost 2 bases, and 9 bases stayed unmatched. The CDR3 loop is CASSLSGGPSTYNEQFF. CDR3 in DNA: TGTGCCAGCAGCTTATCGGGAGGTCCTAGCACCTACAATGAGCAGTTCTTC.

In this sample, this clonotype turned up a few times. This rearrangement joins TRBV6-2 or TRBV6-3 to TRBJ2-7; 7 positions match TRBD1. V shed 5 bases, J shed 2 bases, and the junction held 6 bases outside the gene matches. The CDR3 loop spans 14 amino acids. The germline V gene encodes CDR1 MNHEY and CDR2 SVGEGT. CDR3 protein: CASSPTGQPYEQYF. The DNA of the CDR3 is TGTGCCAGCAGTCCCACGGGACAGCCCTACGAGCAGTACTTC.

V usage is TRBV30 and J usage is TRBJ2-1, with D perhaps TRBD1 or TRBD2 (5 bases each). The CDR3 extends over 16 amino acids. V gave up 5 bases and J gave up 3 bases, with 20 bases separating them. The germline gives CDR1 GTSNPN, CDR2 SVGIG (reference sequence). CDR3 DNA sequence: TGTGCCTGGGCCCCGCTCGGGACCCGCAACTACAATGAGCAGTTCTTC. Its translation: CAWAPLGTRNYNEQFF.

This clonotype was seen only a few times. The chain has TRBV6-6 and TRBJ2-7; D possibly corresponds to TRBD2 (6 bases). Trimming shortened V by 6 bases and J by 1 base, and 10 bases separated the two germline ends. This CDR3 contains 13 residues. The germline V gene encodes CDR1 MNHNY and CDR2 SVGAGI (reference sequence). CDR3 in amino acids: CASRGRGSYEQYF. CDR3 in DNA: TGTGCCAGCAGGGGGCGGGGTTCCTACGAGCAGTACTTC.

This clonotype appeared many times. The chain carries TRBV12-3 or TRBV12-4 and TRBJ2-7; 7 bases line up with TRBD1. The J segment lost 3 bases and the V segment lost 2 bases, leaving 7 bases of the junction unmatched. The CDR3 runs 15 residues. The CDR3 DNA reads as TGTGCCAGCAGTTTAACAGGGGTAGGCCGCTACGAGCAGTACTTC. Its translation is CASSLTGVGRYEQYF.

In its sample, this clonotype was seen many times. The chain recombines TRBV29-1 with TRBJ2-3; D remains unclear. CDR1 is SQVTM and CDR2 is ANQGSEA in the germline V gene. Trimming removed 4 bases at V and 0 bases at J, with 14 bases between. The CDR3 covers 15 residues. CDR3 sequence (DNA): TGCAGCGTTGGCATGGGGATCTCTAGCACAGATACGCAGTATTTT. It codes for CSVGMGISSTDTQYF.

This clonotype was seen only a few times. The gene calls are TRBV5-4 and TRBJ2-1, with 14 bases fitting TRBD2. V shed 5 bases and J 8 bases; nucleotides not matched to a gene: 9. Per the germline V gene, CDR1 is SGHNT and CDR2 is YYREEE (reference sequence). The CDR3 consists of 16 residues. Here the CDR3 reads CASSSRLAGGPDEQFF. The CDR3, as DNA: TGTGCCAGCAGTTCAAGACTAGCGGGGGGGCCCGATGAGCAGTTCTTC.

The CDR3 DNA sequence: TGTGCCAGCAGCTTGGCCCGGAGGACGTTCGGAAACACCATATATTTT. It specifies CASSLARRTFGNTIYF. The chain carries TRBV5-6 and TRBJ1-3; D is undetermined. CDR3 size: 16 residues. Germline V gene sequence: CDR1 SGHDT, CDR2 YYEEEE. Trimming pared 0 bases from V and 4 bases from J, leaving 14 bases between.